This TCR beta chain was sequenced during a study of molecular identifiers for immune sequencing clone quantification. Germline CDR1 and CDR2: SGHTA and FQGNSA. The CDR3 length is 15 residues. V gave up 0 bases and J gave up 3 bases, with 9 bases separating them. MiXCR was run by TCRdb on the PCR reads, yielding one entry per CDR3 protein. In the table there are under 650,000 distinct CDR3 sequences, around 20% of which are singletons. This clonotype was observed many times. This TCR came from a human donor in good health. Some libraries in this study had Jurkat cell RNA spiked in. The chain couples TRBV7-2 to TRBJ1-3; D not resolved. The sequenced material came from naive CD8+ T cells from blood, with Jurkat cell RNA spiked in. The subset denotes: FACS-sorted CD8+CD4-CCR7+CD45RA+ naive T cells. CDR3 region: CASSLAGWGGNTIYF. The CDR3 DNA reads as TGTGCCAGCAGCTTAGCAGGTTGGGGTGGAAACACCATATATTTT.